Listed below are T cell receptor beta chains from one sample, sequenced in a study of CD8+ T cells in alopecia areata. Profiling relied on immunoSEQ multiplex PCR, and the TCRdb table lists in-frame clones only, not all of them. Of 90,000 to 150,000 clones listed, less than 75% are singletons. The source material was CD8+ T cells sorted from blood, sampled at week 4, from a patient treated with tofacitinib. Receptors originate from a human donor with alopecia areata. Each CDR3 is given without its conserved first and last residue. Clone size is given for some rows only: seen once, a few or many times, or a class if the clone is expanded.

J gene: TRBJ2-6; V gene: TRBV9; clone size: -; CDR3 protein: ASSSPLRLAGANVLT
J gene: TRBJ2-1; V gene: TRBV9; clone size: -; CDR3 protein: ASSVGPPRGVYNEQF
J gene: TRBJ1-6; V gene: TRBV19; clone size: -; CDR3 protein: ASSRPGQDNSPLH
J gene: TRBJ1-5; V gene: TRBV6-6; clone size: -; CDR3 protein: ASSSFDSGQPQH
J gene: TRBJ1-1; V gene: TRBV10-3; clone size: few; CDR3 protein: AIRGQSTEAF
J gene: TRBJ2-7; V gene: TRBV4-1; clone size: few; CDR3 protein: ASSQAGGSSYEQY
J gene: TRBJ1-1; V gene: TRBV19; clone size: few; CDR3 protein: ASLRGNTEAF
J gene: TRBJ1-1; V gene: TRBV10-3; clone size: -; CDR3 protein: ACGQLNTEAF
J gene: TRBJ1-2; V gene: TRBV30; clone size: -; CDR3 protein: AWSVRGENYGYT
J gene: TRBJ2-7; V gene: TRBV30; clone size: -; CDR3 protein: AWTSVDEQY
J gene: TRBJ2-5; V gene: TRBV15; clone size: -; CDR3 protein: ATSRDFDDSGGHQETQY
J gene: -; V gene: TRBV29-1; clone size: -; CDR3 protein: SVEARDRRPYEQY
J gene: TRBJ2-1; V gene: TRBV11-1; clone size: once; CDR3 protein: ASSLVPSGGTHEQF
J gene: TRBJ1-6; V gene: TRBV14; clone size: -; CDR3 protein: ASSHTPGLSPLH
J gene: TRBJ2-2; V gene: TRBV2; clone size: -; CDR3 protein: ALQGSSTGLNTGELF
J gene: TRBJ1-1; V gene: TRBV15; clone size: -; CDR3 protein: ATSSADRANTEAF
J gene: TRBJ2-1; V gene: TRBV27; clone size: -; CDR3 protein: ASSVGGSYNEQF
J gene: TRBJ2-7; V gene: TRBV29-1; clone size: -; CDR3 protein: SVVFGGYEQY
J gene: TRBJ2-7; V gene: TRBV30; clone size: -; CDR3 protein: AWSAKVSYEQY
J gene: TRBJ2-5; V gene: TRBV29-1; clone size: few; CDR3 protein: SVEIGPYLQETQY